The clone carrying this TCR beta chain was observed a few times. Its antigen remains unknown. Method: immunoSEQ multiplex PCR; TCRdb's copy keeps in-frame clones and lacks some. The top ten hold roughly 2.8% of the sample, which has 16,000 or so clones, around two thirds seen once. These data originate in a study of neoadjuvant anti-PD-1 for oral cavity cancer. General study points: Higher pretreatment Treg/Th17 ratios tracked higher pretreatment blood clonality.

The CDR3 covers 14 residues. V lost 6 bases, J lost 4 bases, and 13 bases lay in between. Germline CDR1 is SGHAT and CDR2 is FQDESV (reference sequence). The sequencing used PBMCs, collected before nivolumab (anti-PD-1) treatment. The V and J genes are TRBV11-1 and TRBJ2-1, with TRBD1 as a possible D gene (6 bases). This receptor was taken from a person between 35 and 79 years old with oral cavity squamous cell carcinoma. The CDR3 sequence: CASRPRTEYNEQFF. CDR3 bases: TGTGCCAGCAGACCTAGGACAGAATACAATGAGCAGTTCTTC. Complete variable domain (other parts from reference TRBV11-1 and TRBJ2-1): EAEVAQSPRYKITEKSQAVAFWCDPISGHATLYWYRQILGQGPELLVQFQDESVVDDSQLPKDRFSAERLKGVDSTLKIQPAELGDSAMYLCASRPRTEYNEQFFGPGTRLTVL.